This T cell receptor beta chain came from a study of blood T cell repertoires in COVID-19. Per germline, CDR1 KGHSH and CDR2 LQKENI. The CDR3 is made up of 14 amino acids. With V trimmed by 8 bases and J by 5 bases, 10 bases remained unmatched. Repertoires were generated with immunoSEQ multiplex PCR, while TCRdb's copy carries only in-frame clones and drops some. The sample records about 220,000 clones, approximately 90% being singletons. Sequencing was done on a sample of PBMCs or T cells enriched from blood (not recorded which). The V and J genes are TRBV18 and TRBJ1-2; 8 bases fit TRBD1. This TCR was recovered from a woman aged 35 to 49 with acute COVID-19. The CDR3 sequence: CASTSGTGAYGYTF. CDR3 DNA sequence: TGTGCCAGCACTTCCGGGACAGGAGCTTATGGCTACACCTTC. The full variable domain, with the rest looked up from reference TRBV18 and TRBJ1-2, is NAGVMQNPRHLVRRRGQEARLRCSPMKGHSHVYWYRQLPEEGLKFMVYLQKENIIDESGMPKERFSAEFPKEGPSILRIQQVVRGDSAAYFCASTSGTGAYGYTFGSGTRLTVV.